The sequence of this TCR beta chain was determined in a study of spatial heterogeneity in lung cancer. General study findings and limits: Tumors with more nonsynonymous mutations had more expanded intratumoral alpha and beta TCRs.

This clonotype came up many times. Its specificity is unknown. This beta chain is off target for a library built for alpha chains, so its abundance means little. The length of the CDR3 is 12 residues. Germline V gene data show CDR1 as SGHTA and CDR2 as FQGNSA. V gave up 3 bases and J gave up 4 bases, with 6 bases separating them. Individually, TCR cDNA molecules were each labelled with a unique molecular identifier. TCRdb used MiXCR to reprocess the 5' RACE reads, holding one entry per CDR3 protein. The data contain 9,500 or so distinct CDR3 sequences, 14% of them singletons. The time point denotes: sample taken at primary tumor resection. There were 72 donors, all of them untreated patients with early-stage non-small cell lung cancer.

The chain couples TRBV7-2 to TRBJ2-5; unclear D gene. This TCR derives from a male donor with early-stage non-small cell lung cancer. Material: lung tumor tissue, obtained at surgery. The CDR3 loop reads CASSFSGETQYF. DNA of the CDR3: TGTGCCAGCAGCTTTAGTGGAGAGACCCAGTACTTC.